The rows below give T cell receptor beta chains drawn from one sample of a study of immune heterogeneity within non-small cell lung tumors. TCRdb re-analysed the multiplex PCR reads in MiXCR, keeping a single row per CDR3 protein. The table lists 9,400 or so distinct CDR3 sequences, roughly 30% of them singletons. The sample was lung tumor tissue. These receptors originate from a man in his 60s with non-small cell lung cancer. Each CDR3 is given with its conserved first and last residue. The order of the fields is clone size, V gene, J gene, D gene, CDR3 DNA, CDR3 protein. The D gene is left open where the match is weak. The listing skips clone size in some rows; elsewhere it reads once, few, many or a size class.

size: .
V: TRBV27
J: TRBJ2-2
D: TRBD2
DNA: TGTGCCAACAGTTTGGCTAGCGGCAACACCGGGGAGCTGTTTTTT
CDR3: CANSLASGNTGELFF

size: many
V: TRBV30
J: TRBJ2-1
D: .
DNA: TGTGCCTGGAGGTCCTACAATGAGCAGTTCTTC
CDR3: CAWRSYNEQFF

size: many
V: TRBV7-6
J: TRBJ2-3
D: .
DNA: TGTGCCAGCAGCTTTTTCGTTAGCGGAGCCCCCCCAGATACGCAGTATTTT
CDR3: CASSFFVSGAPPDTQYF

size: many
V: TRBV2
J: TRBJ1-5
D: TRBD1
DNA: TGTGCCAGTGGGACAGGGGGGTATCAGCCCCAGCATTTT
CDR3: CASGTGGYQPQHF

size: .
V: TRBV12-5
J: TRBJ2-2
D: .
DNA: TGTGCTAGTGGTTTGTCCGGGACCTTGAACACCGGGGAGCTGTTTTTT
CDR3: CASGLSGTLNTGELFF

size: many
V: TRBV4-1
J: TRBJ2-5
D: TRBD2
DNA: TGCGCCAGCAGCCAAGATAAGGGCGGGAGGGCCGGTGAGACCCAGTACTTC
CDR3: CASSQDKGGRAGETQYF

size: .
V: TRBV29-1
J: TRBJ1-1
D: .
DNA: TGCATCGTTGTCGTCGCAGTGGGGACTGAAGCTTTCTTT
CDR3: CIVVVAVGTEAFF

size: few
V: TRBV29-1
J: TRBJ2-3
D: TRBD2
DNA: TGCAGCGCGAGGGCTAGCGGTCCTAGCACAGATACGCAGTATTTT
CDR3: CSARASGPSTDTQYF

size: many
V: TRBV12-3/TRBV12-4
J: TRBJ1-5
D: .
DNA: TGTGCCAGCTCGCAAGGACAGTTAAATCAGCCCCAGCATTTT
CDR3: CASSQGQLNQPQHF

size: many
V: TRBV30
J: TRBJ1-6
D: .
DNA: TGTGCCTGGAGTAACCCGGCCCGAGGTTCACCCCTCCACTTT
CDR3: CAWSNPARGSPLHF

size: many
V: TRBV7-6
J: TRBJ2-3
D: .
DNA: TGTGCCAGCAGCTTAGGGGCGGCGGGGGATACGCAGTATTTT
CDR3: CASSLGAAGDTQYF

size: many
V: TRBV19
J: TRBJ2-7
D: TRBD1
DNA: TGTGCCAGTAGTATAGGTGGGACAGGGGGCTACGAGCAGTACTTC
CDR3: CASSIGGTGGYEQYF

size: large
V: TRBV7-2
J: TRBJ2-5
D: .
DNA: TGTGCCAGCAGCATGGCCCGACAGGAGACCCAGTACTTC
CDR3: CASSMARQETQYF

size: many
V: TRBV11-3
J: TRBJ2-1
D: TRBD1
DNA: TGTGCCAGCAGCTCCCGGGACAGGGGGTCCTACAATGAGCAGTTCTTC
CDR3: CASSSRDRGSYNEQFF